This T cell receptor (beta chain) originates from a study of cytomegalovirus exposure and HLA in healthy donors. Broader study findings: After further analysis at a later stage, under 20,000 TCR beta sequences were associated with HLA alleles at 0.05 false discovery rate. In a later analysis, productive TCRs from donors in an Asian-associated ancestry cluster reportedly carried fewer N-insertions than the cohort mean.

For this clone: Its specificity is not known.

The PCR was carried out with 60 Vbeta primers and 13 Jbeta primers. Here immunoSEQ multiplex PCR was the method, and the copy in TCRdb shows in-frame clones only, minus some. Of roughly 140,000 clones listed, roughly 80% are singletons. CDR1 SGHDT and CDR2 YYEEEE come from the germline V gene. V lost 3 bases, J lost 3 bases, and 12 bases lay in between. The CDR3 spans 14 residues. The specimen sequenced was PBMCs. The TCR was taken from a man between 18 and 35 years old in good health and CMV-seronegative. V usage is TRBV5-6 and J usage is TRBJ1-2; unclear D gene. In DNA, the CDR3 is TGTGCCAGCAGCTCGGGAAGTATGTACTATGGCTACACCTTC. It yields the protein CASSSGSMYYGYTF.